The present TCR beta chain was sequenced within a study of CD8+ T cells in alopecia areata. Regarding this clone: Its matching antigen is unknown.

In alopecia areata patients, both lesional scalp punch biopsies and peripheral blood were collected. Study-wide points: Clonality was higher in lesional than normal scalp, especially in alopecia totalis/universalis.

V lost 3 bases and J lost 5; bases outside the gene matches: 5. In germline, CDR1 is SEHNR, CDR2 FQNEAQ (reference sequence). The CDR3 is 14 residues long. RNA, once extracted, was reverse transcribed into cDNA for use as the sequencing template. The table came from immunoSEQ multiplex PCR; TCRdb's copy has only in-frame clones and leaves some out. The repertoire consists of 13,000 or so clones, with just over 55% occurring once and the leading ten covering over 10%. This sequence was found in a human donor with alopecia areata. The sequenced sample was skin. This rearrangement joins TRBV7-9 to TRBJ2-5; 8 bases are a match to TRBD1. The CDR3 loop reads CASSFQGAMETQYF. The CDR3 bases are TGTGCCAGCAGCTTTCAGGGGGCGATGGAGACCCAGTACTTC.